This T cell receptor beta chain was sequenced during a study of vaccination and CD4 T cells after COVID-19. The V gene's germline CDR1 is DFQATT and CDR2 SNEGSKA (reference sequence). This CDR3 is built from 19 residues. After removal of 0 bases from V and 1 base from J, the junction contained 12 bases not matched to a gene. One entry per CDR3 protein, called by TCRdb with MiXCR from the PCR reads. The sample includes about 18,000 distinct CDR3 sequences, 62% of them seen just once. The specimen comprised CD4+ T cells from blood, sampled before SARS-CoV-2 vaccination. This TCR was recovered from a human donor who had recovered from COVID-19. This chain connects TRBV20-1 to TRBJ2-1; 10 bases align to TRBD2. The CDR3 DNA follows: TGCAGTGCTAGAGATCTAGCGGGAGATCAGAAGGGTTCCTACAATGAGCAGTTCTTC. Amino acids: CSARDLAGDQKGSYNEQFF.